These T cell receptor beta chains were read from a single sample in a study of siplizumab effects on memory and regulatory T cells. Measured with immunoSEQ multiplex PCR; TCRdb has only the in-frame clones, and not every one. The sample contains around 87,000 clones, 80% to 90% of which appear only once. Sequenced sample: CD4+ T cells sorted from blood. Every receptor here comes from a human donor in good health. Both conserved end residues are part of each CDR3. The D gene is left open where the match is weak. The listing skips clone size in some rows; elsewhere it reads once, few, many or a size class.

d_call,v_call,clone_size,j_call,cdr3_nt,cdr3_aa
.,TRBV7-2,.,TRBJ1-2,TGTGCCAGCAGCTACAGACCGGCGGGCTACACCTTC,CASSYRPAGYTF
.,TRBV29-1,.,TRBJ2-2,TGCAGCGTTGCCAGGATTGAAAACACCGGGGAGCTGTTTTTT,CSVARIENTGELFF
.,TRBV29-1,.,TRBJ1-4,TGCAGTGGTTGGGTGCCCAATGAAAAACTGTTTTTT,CSGWVPNEKLFF
.,TRBV9,.,TRBJ2-1,TGTGCCAGCAGCGTCGGCAAAGACAATGAGCAGTTCTTC,CASSVGKDNEQFF
TRBD2,TRBV18,.,TRBJ2-3,TGTGCCAGCTCACCACCGGGACTAGCGGAAACAGATACGCAGTATTTT,CASSPPGLAETDTQYF
.,TRBV20-1,once,TRBJ2-7,TGCAGTGCTCAGATGGGAAACGAGCAGTACTTC,CSAQMGNEQYF
.,TRBV19,.,TRBJ2-2,TGTGCCAGTAGCGGGACATCGAACACCGGGGAGCTGTTTTTT,CASSGTSNTGELFF
.,TRBV5-6,.,TRBJ2-3,TGTGCCAGCAGCTTGGGGGACCCAAACCCAGATACGCAGTATTTT,CASSLGDPNPDTQYF
.,TRBV21-1,.,TRBJ1-5,TGTGCCAGCAGCATTTTTGATCACCAGCCCCAGCATTTT,CASSIFDHQPQHF
.,TRBV19,.,TRBJ2-6,TGTGCCAGTAGTAAGACAGCCCTTCGCTCTGGGGCCAACGTCCTGACTTTC,CASSKTALRSGANVLTF
.,TRBV6-5,.,TRBJ1-1,TGTGCCAGCAGTTGGGGGGCAGGGACGAACACTGAAGCTTTCTTT,CASSWGAGTNTEAFF
.,TRBV5-1,.,TRBJ2-1,TGCGCCAGCAGCTTGGATAATGAGCAGTTCTTC,CASSLDNEQFF
.,TRBV19,.,TRBJ1-1,TGTGCCAGTAGTATTAATGGGGTGTACACTGAAGCTTTCTTT,CASSINGVYTEAFF
.,TRBV10-2,.,TRBJ1-1,TGCGCCAGCAGTGAGGAAACCCTGAACACTGAAGCTTTCTTT,CASSEETLNTEAFF
.,TRBV6-5,.,TRBJ1-2,TGTGCCAGCACCGGCAGCATGGCACGCGGATATGGCTACACCTTC,CASTGSMARGYGYTF
TRBD2,TRBV6-5,.,TRBJ2-3,TGTGCGAGCAGCGGGAGCGGCACAGATACGCAGTATTTT,CASSGSGTDTQYF
.,TRBV19,.,TRBJ1-5,TGTGCCAGTAGTATGGGTGGGAATCAGCCCCAGCATTTT,CASSMGGNQPQHF
TRBD1,TRBV6-1,.,TRBJ2-5,TGTGCCAGCAGTGAAGCCCCCGACAGGGTTGGTGAGACCCAGTACTTC,CASSEAPDRVGETQYF
TRBD1,TRBV10-3,few,TRBJ1-1,TGTGCCATCACCGAGACAGGGGCGAACACTGAAGCTTTCTTT,CAITETGANTEAFF
.,TRBV7-3,.,TRBJ1-1,TGTGCCAGCAGCCCACCGGGAGACACTGAAGCTTTCTTT,CASSPPGDTEAFF
.,TRBV6-1,few,TRBJ2-7,TGTGCCAGCAGTGCACGGGACTACGAGCAGTACTTC,CASSARDYEQYF
.,TRBV27,.,TRBJ1-2,TGTGCCAGCAGTTTGTCCCTCCCTGAGGCTAACTATGGCTACACCTTC,CASSLSLPEANYGYTF
TRBD1,TRBV5-6,.,TRBJ2-5,TGTGCCAGCAGCTTTACCGGGGGACAGGGGATGGGGACCCAGTACTTC,CASSFTGGQGMGTQYF
.,TRBV19,.,TRBJ1-5,TGTGCCAGTAAAACACGGGGGGCAGACATTAGCAATCAGCCCCAGCATTTT,CASKTRGADISNQPQHF
TRBD1,TRBV18,.,TRBJ2-4,TGTGCCAGCTCACCGTTAGGACAGGGTTCTGGAACCAAAAACATTCAGTACTTC,CASSPLGQGSGTKNIQYF
.,TRBV28,.,TRBJ2-7,TGTGCCAGCAGTTCCCCCAGTGGGTCGGGGTTCTACGAGCAGTACTTC,CASSSPSGSGFYEQYF
TRBD1,TRBV5-4,.,TRBJ1-1,TGTGCCAGCAGCCGGGACAGGGGCATGAACACTGAAGCTTTCTTT,CASSRDRGMNTEAFF
.,TRBV18,.,TRBJ1-2,TGTGCCAGCTCACCCCCCCAGGGAACCTATGGCTACACCTTC,CASSPPQGTYGYTF
TRBD1,TRBV7-8,.,TRBJ2-7,TGTGCCAGCAGCTCGAGAGACAGGGACGAGCAGTACTTC,CASSSRDRDEQYF
.,TRBV5-6,.,TRBJ1-2,TGTGCCAGCAGCTTGGCCAGGCTCGATGGCTACACCTTC,CASSLARLDGYTF
.,TRBV7-9,.,TRBJ1-1,TGTGCCAGCAGCCCTACAGTTGGGGTAGCTTTCTTT,CASSPTVGVAFF
TRBD2,TRBV7-8,once,TRBJ2-1,TGTGCCAGCAGCTTAGGGACTAGCGGGATCCCCAATGAGCAGTTCTTC,CASSLGTSGIPNEQFF
.,TRBV11-3,.,TRBJ1-4,TGTGCCAGCCAACGGGGGCAGGTAATTAATGAAAAACTGTTTTTT,CASQRGQVINEKLFF
.,TRBV7-8,.,TRBJ1-4,TGTGCCAGCAGCAGAGACAGGAGATCTGAAAAACTGTTTTTT,CASSRDRRSEKLFF
.,TRBV9,.,TRBJ2-2,TGTGCCAGCAGCATCCCCGGGACCGCCGGAACCGGGGAGCTGTTTTTT,CASSIPGTAGTGELFF
.,TRBV6-5,.,TRBJ2-3,TGTGCCAGCACCATCCGGCAGGGCACAGATACGCAGTATTTT,CASTIRQGTDTQYF
.,TRBV7-9,.,TRBJ1-6,TGTGCCAGCAGCTTAACCGGGTCCGGGGATTCACCCCTCCACTTT,CASSLTGSGDSPLHF
TRBD2,TRBV30,once,TRBJ2-1,TGTGCCTGGAGGGATCCGGGAGGGGGGTATGAGCAGTTCTTC,CAWRDPGGGYEQFF
.,TRBV5-4,once,TRBJ2-5,TGTGCCAGCAGCCGTAGGGACGGCCAGGGGACCCAGTACTTC,CASSRRDGQGTQYF
TRBD1,TRBV9,.,TRBJ1-4,TGTGCCAGCAGCCCCCGGACAGGGTTGAGTGAAAAACTGTTTTTT,CASSPRTGLSEKLFF
.,TRBV9,many,TRBJ1-2,TGTGCCAGCAGCGTGGGAGGGAACGAAGGGGGCTACACCTTC,CASSVGGNEGGYTF
TRBD1,TRBV4-1,.,TRBJ1-1,TGCGCCAGCAGCCAATTCGGGACAGGCAGTTTGGCTTTCTTT,CASSQFGTGSLAFF
.,TRBV19,.,TRBJ2-7,TGTGCCAGTAGTCGACGACGGGCGGCGAACTACGAGCAGTACTTC,CASSRRRAANYEQYF
TRBD2,TRBV28,.,TRBJ2-7,TGTGCCAGCAGTTCGATTGCGGGGGACTACGAGCAGTACTTC,CASSSIAGDYEQYF
.,TRBV6-1,few,TRBJ1-2,TGTGCCAGCAGTGAGGGCAACTATGGCTACACCTTC,CASSEGNYGYTF
.,TRBV30,.,TRBJ2-7,TGTGCCTGGAGTAAGTTACAGGGAAGGCCTGCGGGAGAGCAGTACTTC,CAWSKLQGRPAGEQYF
.,TRBV6-5,.,TRBJ1-5,TGTGCCAGCACCACCGCAGGGGCAGGGAATCAGCCCCAGCATTTT,CASTTAGAGNQPQHF
TRBD1,TRBV6-4,.,TRBJ2-2,TGTGCCAGCAGCCGACAGGGGACCGGGGAGCTGTTTTTT,CASSRQGTGELFF
TRBD2,TRBV6-6,once,TRBJ2-7,TGTGCCAGCAGACGGACTAGCGGCTTCTACGAGCAGTACTTC,CASRRTSGFYEQYF
.,TRBV28,.,TRBJ1-4,TGTGCCAGCACTTCTAATGAAAAACTGTTTTTT,CASTSNEKLFF
TRBD2,TRBV5-4,.,TRBJ2-7,TGTGCCAGCAGCTTAACTAGCGGCCGAGGGAACGAGCAGTACTTC,CASSLTSGRGNEQYF
.,TRBV15,.,TRBJ2-7,TGTGCCACCAGCGGGTCAGTTAGCGGTCCTACCTACGAGCAGTACTTC,CATSGSVSGPTYEQYF
.,TRBV19,.,TRBJ2-3,TGTGCCAGTAGTATAGATGAGGATACGCAGTATTTT,CASSIDEDTQYF